The 10 T cell receptor beta chains below all came from one sample that was sequenced in a study of control samples from healthy donors and cancer patients. Here immunoSEQ multiplex PCR was the method, and the copy in TCRdb shows in-frame clones only, minus some. The data hold some 150,000 clones, with about 95% observed a single time. Sequenced input: PBMCs. These receptors all stem from a man aged 60 to 69 with colorectal cancer.

The chain carries TRBV9 and TRBJ2-3; tentative D call: TRBD2 (6 bases). Germline values: CDR1 SGDLS, CDR2 YYNGEE. V lost 0 bases and J 2 bases, leaving 10 bases between the germline ends. The CDR3 runs to 15 residues. Written as DNA, the CDR3 is TGTGCCAGCAGCGTAGGGGCGGGACCCACAGATACGCAGTATTTT. This gives the protein CASSVGAGPTDTQYF.

This chain connects TRBV7-8 to TRBJ1-3, with D unresolved. The V end lost 5 bases, the J end lost 1 base, and 15 bases lay between the germline ends. Germline values: CDR1 SGHVS, CDR2 FQNEAQ. This CDR3 is built from 16 residues. CDR3 in amino acids: CASSREGSWSGNTIYF. CDR3 DNA sequence: TGTGCCAGCAGCCGAGAGGGATCCTGGTCTGGAAACACCATATATTTT.

The V call is TRBV5-5, the J call TRBJ2-3; a weak D match, TRBD1 (5 bases). There are 14 residues in the CDR3. Germline CDR1 reads SGHKS; CDR2 reads YYEKEE (reference sequence). V dropped 1 base and J dropped 2 bases, with 8 bases sitting between them. CDR3 DNA sequence: TGTGCCAGCAGCTTGAACAGGTTCACAGATACGCAGTATTTT. It encodes CASSLNRFTDTQYF.

This chain uses TRBV27 with TRBJ1-1; D gene ambiguous. Germline V gives CDR1 MNHEY, CDR2 SMNVEV (reference sequence). The CDR3 is 16 residues long. The V and J ends lost 2 bases and 3 bases respectively, with 16 bases between them. The CDR3 DNA follows: TGTGCCAGCAGTTTACGGGCCTCCACCTGGGACACTGAAGCTTTCTTT. As protein: CASSLRASTWDTEAFF.

Remarks on this clone: The sample contains more than one DNA sequence encoding this CDR3. This chain uses TRBV5-1 with TRBJ2-5; D not certain. This CDR3 contains 11 residues. Germline lookup yields CDR1 SGHRS and CDR2 YFSETQ. Trimming stripped 3 bases from V and 2 bases from J, with 2 bases between. CDR3 sequence reads: CASSSQETQYF. CDR3 DNA: TGCGCCAGCAGCTCTCAAGAGACCCAGTACTTC.

This chain uses TRBV10-3 with TRBJ2-7; 9 positions match TRBD1. This CDR3 has 14 amino acids. The junction had 9 bases not matched to a gene; V was cut back by 7 bases and J by 5 bases. The germline gives CDR1 ENHRY, CDR2 SYGVKD. Written as DNA, the CDR3 is TGTGCCATCAAGCCGGGACAGGGTAGCCACGAGCAGTACTTC. Translation: CAIKPGQGSHEQYF.

This sequence joins TRBV4-1 and TRBJ2-1; 7 bases map to TRBD1. Germline-derived CDR1 and CDR2 are MGHRA and YSYEKL. The V segment lost 3 bases and the J segment 6 bases; nucleotides outside the gene matches: 8. The CDR3 is 15 amino acids. The CDR3 DNA reads TGCGCCAGCAGCCACTTCCCGGGACAGTCCAATGAGCAGTTCTTC. Translation: CASSHFPGQSNEQFF.

This clone has only one observation. J is TRBJ2-1 and V is TRBV10-3; D remains unclear. The CDR3 consists of 12 residues. Germline lookup yields CDR1 ENHRY and CDR2 SYGVKD. With 3 bases removed from V and 7 bases from J, the gap between germline ends came to 7 bases. CDR3 residues: CAISDSANEQFF. CDR3 DNA sequence: TGTGCCATCAGTGACAGCGCTAATGAGCAGTTCTTC.

This chain joins TRBV4-1 and TRBJ2-7; D gene ambiguous. In germline, CDR1 is MGHRA, CDR2 YSYEKL. Trimming cost V 0 bases and J 0 bases, with 9 bases left between them. The CDR3 sequence is 15 residues long. CDR3 sequence: CASSQDAFPSYEQYF. In nucleotides, the CDR3 is TGCGCCAGCAGCCAAGATGCATTTCCCTCCTACGAGCAGTACTTC.

This chain connects TRBV7-2 to TRBJ2-5; 14 positions match TRBD2. CDR1 is SGHTA, CDR2 FQGNSA, per germline. V shed 4 bases and J 3 bases; nucleotides not matched to a gene: 4. CDR3 size: 16 residues. The CDR3 loop is CASSSTGLAGEETQYF. As DNA, the CDR3 is TGTGCCAGCAGCTCAACGGGACTAGCGGGGGAAGAGACCCAGTACTTC.